These T cell receptor beta chains were read from a single sample in a study of Ad26.COV2.S vaccination and SARS-CoV-2 variants. TCRdb keeps only in-frame clones here, not all; method: immunoSEQ multiplex PCR. The data contain about 420,000 clones, roughly 88% of them seen just once; the ten biggest clones take up approximately 4%. The input for sequencing was peripheral blood, taken in a trial of Ad26.COV2.S vaccine versus placebo. Receptors were obtained from a person aged 18-60 years who received the Ad26.COV2.S COVID-19 vaccine or a placebo. Both conserved end residues are part of each CDR3. D genes are given only for firm matches. Some rows mark clone size as missing; the rest say once, few, many or name a class of expanded clone.

NA | NA | TRBJ2-2 | TRBV2 | TGTGCCAGCATTTGGGGGGGCGCCGGGGAGCTGTTTTTT | CASIWGGAGELFF
NA | NA | TRBJ1-5 | TRBV7-9 | TGTGCCAGCAGCTTAGATCAGGGTAGCAATCAGCCCCAGCATTTT | CASSLDQGSNQPQHF
once | NA | TRBJ2-7 | TRBV10-1 | TGCGCCAGCAGTGAAACTCGGGGGAGCGAAGGGGGTAACTACGAGCAGTACTTC | CASSETRGSEGGNYEQYF
NA | NA | TRBJ1-5 | TRBV19 | TGTGCCAGTAAGGTTGATGGGGGACATACCTATAGCAATCAGCCCCAGCATTTT | CASKVDGGHTYSNQPQHF
NA | TRBD1 | TRBJ1-6 | TRBV4-2 | TGTGCCAGCAGCGACTCCGGGACAGGGGGAAATAATTCACCCCTCCACTTT | CASSDSGTGGNNSPLHF
few | NA | TRBJ2-5 | TRBV6-1 | TGTGCCAGCAGTGAAGCTAGCGGAGATCAAGAGACCCAGTACTTC | CASSEASGDQETQYF
once | NA | TRBJ1-2 | TRBV11-2 | TGTGCCAGCAGCCACCCTCTTAGAGGGAACGGAAACTATGGCTACACCTTC | CASSHPLRGNGNYGYTF
NA | NA | TRBJ1-3 | TRBV28 | TGTGCCAGCAGTGGAACGGCGCCGGGAAACACCATATATTTT | CASSGTAPGNTIYF
NA | NA | TRBJ1-1 | TRBV30 | TGTGCCTGGAGTATGAAAGGGGGGGTGAACACTGAAGCTTTCTTT | CAWSMKGGVNTEAFF
NA | TRBD1 | TRBJ2-7 | TRBV7-3 | TGTGCCAGCAGCTGGGGACAGGGCTACGAGCAGTACTTC | CASSWGQGYEQYF
NA | NA | TRBJ2-2 | TRBV5-6 | TGTGCCAGCAGCGCCCGGGACTTTTACACCGGGGAGCTGTTTTTT | CASSARDFYTGELFF
NA | NA | TRBJ2-3 | TRBV19 | TGTGCCAGTAGTATGGGGGGGCCTGCCACAGATACGCAGTATTTT | CASSMGGPATDTQYF
once | NA | TRBJ2-4 | TRBV5-1 | TGCGCCAGCAGCGCCGGCTGGAAGGCCAAAAACATTCAGTACTTC | CASSAGWKAKNIQYF
NA | NA | TRBJ1-6 | TRBV4-1 | TGCGCCAGCAGCCAAGGTCAGGGACCACCCCTCCACTTT | CASSQGQGPPLHF
NA | NA | TRBJ1-5 | TRBV28 | TGTGCCAGCAGACTAACAGGGACCCGCAATCAGCCCCAGCATTTT | CASRLTGTRNQPQHF
NA | NA | TRBJ1-3 | TRBV11-2 | TGTGCCAGCAGCTGGGGAGGGGATGGAAACACCATATATTTT | CASSWGGDGNTIYF
NA | TRBD1 | TRBJ2-7 | TRBV11-3 | TGTGCCAGCAGCCGAGGACAGGGGGAGTCCTACGAGCAGTACTTC | CASSRGQGESYEQYF
NA | NA | TRBJ2-3 | TRBV13 | TGTGCCAGCACCTTAGAGGGGGGCACAGATACGCAGTATTTT | CASTLEGGTDTQYF
NA | NA | TRBJ1-4 | TRBV4-1 | TGCGCCAGCAGCCAACTCACATCCCCCCCTGGTGAAAAACTGTTTTTT | CASSQLTSPPGEKLFF
NA | NA | TRBJ2-5 | TRBV5-4 | TGTGCCAGCAGCTTGGTGTCAGGGATGGAGACCCAGTACTTC | CASSLVSGMETQYF
few | TRBD1 | TRBJ1-6 | TRBV28 | TGTGCCAGCTCCCTCCGGGACAGGAGCTCACCCCTCCACTTT | CASSLRDRSSPLHF
once | TRBD1 | TRBJ1-1 | TRBV7-8 | TGTGCCAGCAGCTACTCAGGGGGTGGCACTGAAGCTTTCTTT | CASSYSGGGTEAFF
NA | NA | TRBJ1-2 | TRBV7-2 | TGTGCCAGCAGCCCCGAGACAGGCCCGGACTATGGCTACACCTTC | CASSPETGPDYGYTF
NA | NA | TRBJ1-2 | TRBV10-1 | TGCGCCAGCAGTGCGTATGGCTACACCTTC | CASSAYGYTF
NA | NA | TRBJ1-1 | TRBV10-3 | TGTGCCGCCTACAGGGAGGTGGACACTGAAGCTTTCTTT | CAAYREVDTEAFF
NA | NA | TRBJ2-6 | TRBV27 | TGTGCCAGCACGAGCTCTGGGGCCAACGTCCTGACTTTC | CASTSSGANVLTF
NA | NA | TRBJ1-3 | TRBV15 | TGTGCCACCCGCTGGGGAAACACCATATATTTT | CATRWGNTIYF
NA | TRBD1 | TRBJ1-4 | TRBV27 | TGTGCCAGCAGTTCCCCGGGACAGGGGGAATCTAATGAAAAACTGTTTTTT | CASSSPGQGESNEKLFF
once | NA | TRBJ2-7 | TRBV27 | TGTGCCAGCAGTTTAGGGGGGACAGAGTATACCTACGAGCAGTACTTC | CASSLGGTEYTYEQYF
once | NA | TRBJ2-2 | TRBV7-8 | TGTGCCAGCAGCTTTATAAGGGTCCCCACCGGGGAGCTGTTTTTT | CASSFIRVPTGELFF
NA | NA | TRBJ2-1 | TRBV7-2 | TGTGCCAGCAGCTTAGAGGCTAGCGCCAATGAGCAGTTCTTC | CASSLEASANEQFF
many | NA | TRBJ1-1 | TRBV7-2 | TGTGCCAGCAGCTTATATGGTAAGGACACTGAAGCTTTCTTT | CASSLYGKDTEAFF
once | NA | TRBJ2-2 | TRBV7-2 | TGTGCCAGCAGCACGCCCGCGTTTAGACGGAACACCGGGGAGCTGTTTTTT | CASSTPAFRRNTGELFF
NA | NA | TRBJ2-2 | TRBV4-2 | TGTGCCAGCAGCCAAGCACAGGGAGGCACCGGGGAGCTGTTTTTT | CASSQAQGGTGELFF
NA | NA | TRBJ1-1 | TRBV12-3/TRBV12-4 | TGTGCCAGCAGTTTTTGGGAGAACACTGAAGCTTTCTTT | CASSFWENTEAFF
NA | NA | TRBJ2-6 | TRBV6-4 | TGTGCCAGCAGTGAAAAACACTCTGGGGCCAACGTCCTGACTTTC | CASSEKHSGANVLTF
few | TRBD1 | TRBJ1-1 | TRBV2 | TGTGCCAGCAGTGAGCAGGGGGACGGCACTGAAGCTTTCTTT | CASSEQGDGTEAFF
NA | NA | TRBJ2-7 | TRBV7-9 | TGTGCCAGCACCTCTGGAGCCTACGAGCAGTACTTC | CASTSGAYEQYF
NA | NA | TRBJ2-3 | TRBV7-9 | TGTGCCAGCAGCTTAGGAGGGACCGGCACGACAGATACGCAGTATTTT | CASSLGGTGTTDTQYF
NA | NA | TRBJ2-2 | TRBV3-1/TRBV3-2 | TGTGCCAGCAGCCAAGACACCGGGGAGCTGTTTTTT | CASSQDTGELFF